One TCR beta chain is described in this entry. Its antigen is still unknown. This entry belongs to a study of cytomegalovirus exposure and HLA in healthy donors. Looking at the study overall: Later, an analysis reported that the 110 or so validation repertoires had used the same platform as the 500 to 750 first-cohort repertoires. The study's findings and limits: Reportedly, diagnosis of cytomegalovirus status by the classifier showed high specificity and sensitivity. The study put 150 or so TCR beta chains on its list as cytomegalovirus-associated.

Using immunoSEQ multiplex PCR, the repertoire was profiled, and TCRdb retains in-frame clones only, with some absent. The sample yields 50,000 to 80,000 clones, roughly 94% seen once. CDR3 size: 14 residues. Trimming removed 0 bases from V and 4 bases from J, with 9 bases in between. Per the germline V gene, CDR1 is SEHNR and CDR2 is FQNEAQ (reference sequence). The rearrangement uses TRBV7-9 and TRBJ2-5, with a tentative D call TRBD2 (6 bases). This clonotype was sampled from a woman aged 18-35 years in good health and CMV-seropositive. The sample consisted of PBMCs. The CDR3 region is CASSLAAGIETQYF. CDR3 DNA: TGTGCCAGCAGCTTAGCGGCGGGAATAGAGACCCAGTACTTC.